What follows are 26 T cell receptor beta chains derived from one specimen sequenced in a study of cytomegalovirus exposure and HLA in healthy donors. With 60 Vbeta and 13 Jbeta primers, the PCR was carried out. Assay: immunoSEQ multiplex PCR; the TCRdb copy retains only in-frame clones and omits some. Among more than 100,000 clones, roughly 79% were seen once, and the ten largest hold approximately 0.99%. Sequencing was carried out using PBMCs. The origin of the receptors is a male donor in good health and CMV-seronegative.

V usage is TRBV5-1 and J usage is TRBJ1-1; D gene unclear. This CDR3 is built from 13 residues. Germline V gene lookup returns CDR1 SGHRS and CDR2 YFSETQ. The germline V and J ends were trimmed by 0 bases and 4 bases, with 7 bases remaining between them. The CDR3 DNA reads TGCGCCAGCAGCTTGGGAGGGTTCACTGAAGCTTTCTTT. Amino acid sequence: CASSLGGFTEAFF.

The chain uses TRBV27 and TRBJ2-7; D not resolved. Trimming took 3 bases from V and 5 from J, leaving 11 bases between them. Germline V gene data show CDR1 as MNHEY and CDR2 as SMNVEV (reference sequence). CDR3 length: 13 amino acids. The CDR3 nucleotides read TGTGCCAGCAGTTTGAGTACTTCCCACGAGCAGTACTTC. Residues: CASSLSTSHEQYF.

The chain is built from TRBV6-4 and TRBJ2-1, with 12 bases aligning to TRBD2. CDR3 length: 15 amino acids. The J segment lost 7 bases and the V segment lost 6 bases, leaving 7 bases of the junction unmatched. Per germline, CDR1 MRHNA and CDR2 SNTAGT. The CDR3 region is CASSPLAGGRNEQFF. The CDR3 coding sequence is TGTGCCAGCAGCCCTCTAGCGGGGGGGCGAAATGAGCAGTTCTTC.

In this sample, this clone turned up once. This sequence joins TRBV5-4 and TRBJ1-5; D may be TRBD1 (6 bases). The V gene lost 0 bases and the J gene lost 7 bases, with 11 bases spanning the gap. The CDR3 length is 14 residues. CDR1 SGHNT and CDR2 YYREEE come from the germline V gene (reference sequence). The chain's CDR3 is CASSLAGRGQPQHF. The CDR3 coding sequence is TGTGCCAGCAGCTTGGCAGGGAGGGGGCAGCCCCAGCATTTT.

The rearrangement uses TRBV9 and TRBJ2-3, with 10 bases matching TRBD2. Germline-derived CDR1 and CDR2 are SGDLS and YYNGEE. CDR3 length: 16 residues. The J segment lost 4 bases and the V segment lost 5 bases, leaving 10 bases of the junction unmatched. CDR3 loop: CASRAPSGGDADTQYF. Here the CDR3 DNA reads TGTGCCAGCAGAGCCCCCAGCGGGGGGGACGCAGATACGCAGTATTTT.

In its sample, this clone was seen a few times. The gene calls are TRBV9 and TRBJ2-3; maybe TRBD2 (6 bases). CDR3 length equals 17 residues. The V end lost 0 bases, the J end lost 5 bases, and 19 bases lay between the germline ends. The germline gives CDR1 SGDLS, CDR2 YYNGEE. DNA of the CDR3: TGTGCCAGCAGCGTAGGGGGCGGGGCCTATCTTATAGATACGCAGTATTTT. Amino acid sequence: CASSVGGGAYLIDTQYF.

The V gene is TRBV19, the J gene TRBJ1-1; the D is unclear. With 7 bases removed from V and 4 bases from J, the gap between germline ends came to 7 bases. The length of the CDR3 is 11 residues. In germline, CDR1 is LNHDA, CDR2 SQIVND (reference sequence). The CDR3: CASKSVTEAFF. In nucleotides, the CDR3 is TGTGCCAGTAAAAGCGTCACTGAAGCTTTCTTT.

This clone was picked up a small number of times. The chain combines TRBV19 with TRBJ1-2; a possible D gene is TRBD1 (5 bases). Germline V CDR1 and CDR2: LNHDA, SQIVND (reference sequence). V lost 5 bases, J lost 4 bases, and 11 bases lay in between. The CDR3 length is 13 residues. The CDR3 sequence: CASSPLGRYGYTF. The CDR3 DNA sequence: TGTGCCAGTAGTCCCCTGGGGCGCTATGGCTACACCTTC.

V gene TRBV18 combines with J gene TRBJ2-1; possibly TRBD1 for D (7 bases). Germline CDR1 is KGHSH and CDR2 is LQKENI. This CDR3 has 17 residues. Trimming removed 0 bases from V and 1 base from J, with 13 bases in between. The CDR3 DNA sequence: TGTGCCAGCTCACCACCGGTGCGGGACAGATCCTACAATGAGCAGTTCTTC. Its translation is CASSPPVRDRSYNEQFF.

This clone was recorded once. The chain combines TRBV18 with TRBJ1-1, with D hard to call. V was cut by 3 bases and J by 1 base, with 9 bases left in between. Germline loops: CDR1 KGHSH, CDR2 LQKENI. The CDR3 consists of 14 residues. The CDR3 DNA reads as TGTGCCAGCTCACCCCGACAAGAGAACACTGAAGCTTTCTTT. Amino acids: CASSPRQENTEAFF.

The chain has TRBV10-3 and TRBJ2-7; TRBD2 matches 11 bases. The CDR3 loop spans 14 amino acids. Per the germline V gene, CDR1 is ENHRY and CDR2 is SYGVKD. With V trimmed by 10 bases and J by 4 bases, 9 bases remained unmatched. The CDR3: CATAPSGGHYEQYF. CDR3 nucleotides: TGTGCCACCGCTCCTAGCGGGGGGCATTACGAGCAGTACTTC.

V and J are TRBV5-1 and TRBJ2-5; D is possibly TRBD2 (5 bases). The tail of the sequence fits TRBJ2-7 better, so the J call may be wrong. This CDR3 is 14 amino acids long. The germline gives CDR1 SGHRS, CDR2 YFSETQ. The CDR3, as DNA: TGCGCCAGCAGCTTGTCGGGGTGGGCGGACGAGCAGTACTTC. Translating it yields CASSLSGWADEQYF.

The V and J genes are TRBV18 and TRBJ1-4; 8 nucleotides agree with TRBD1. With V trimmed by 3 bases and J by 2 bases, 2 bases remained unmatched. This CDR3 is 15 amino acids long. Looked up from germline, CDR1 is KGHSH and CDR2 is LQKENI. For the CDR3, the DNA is TGTGCCAGCTCACCTCGACAGGGGACTAATGAAAAACTGTTTTTT. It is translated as CASSPRQGTNEKLFF.

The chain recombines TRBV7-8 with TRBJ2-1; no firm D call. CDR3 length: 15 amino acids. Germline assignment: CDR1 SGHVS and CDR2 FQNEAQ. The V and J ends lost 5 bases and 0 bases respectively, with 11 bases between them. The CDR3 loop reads CASSRPGSSYNEQFF. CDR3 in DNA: TGTGCCAGCAGCCGTCCCGGGTCCTCCTACAATGAGCAGTTCTTC.

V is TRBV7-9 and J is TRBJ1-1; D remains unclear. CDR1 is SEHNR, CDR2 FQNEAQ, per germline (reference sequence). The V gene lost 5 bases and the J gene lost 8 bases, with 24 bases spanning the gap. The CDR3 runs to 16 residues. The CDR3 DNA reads TGTGCCAGCAGCCATACCCGCCCGCAAGGGAGGGAGGAAGCTTTCTTT. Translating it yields CASSHTRPQGREEAFF.

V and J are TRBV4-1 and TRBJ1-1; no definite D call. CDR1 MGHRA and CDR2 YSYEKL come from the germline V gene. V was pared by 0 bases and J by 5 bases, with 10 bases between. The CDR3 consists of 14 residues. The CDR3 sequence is CASSQEAGRTEAFF. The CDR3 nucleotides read TGCGCCAGCAGCCAAGAGGCGGGGAGGACTGAAGCTTTCTTT.

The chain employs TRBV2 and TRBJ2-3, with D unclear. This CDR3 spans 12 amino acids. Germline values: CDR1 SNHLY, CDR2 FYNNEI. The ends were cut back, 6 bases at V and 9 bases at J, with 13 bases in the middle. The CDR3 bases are TGTGCCAGCAGAGACCGCGACATAACGCAGTATTTT. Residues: CASRDRDITQYF.

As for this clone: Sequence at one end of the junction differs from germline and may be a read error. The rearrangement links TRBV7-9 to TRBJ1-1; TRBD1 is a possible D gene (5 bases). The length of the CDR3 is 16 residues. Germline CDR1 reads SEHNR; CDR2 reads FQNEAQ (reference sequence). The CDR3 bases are TGTTCCAGCAGCTATACCCGGGACTTCATGAACACTGAAGCTTTCTTT. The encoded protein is CSSSYTRDFMNTEAFF.

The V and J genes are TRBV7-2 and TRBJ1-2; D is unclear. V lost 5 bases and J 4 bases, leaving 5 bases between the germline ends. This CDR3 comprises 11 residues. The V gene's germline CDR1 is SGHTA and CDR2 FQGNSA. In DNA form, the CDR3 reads TGTGCCAGCAGCACCGGCTATGGCTACACCTTC. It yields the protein CASSTGYGYTF.

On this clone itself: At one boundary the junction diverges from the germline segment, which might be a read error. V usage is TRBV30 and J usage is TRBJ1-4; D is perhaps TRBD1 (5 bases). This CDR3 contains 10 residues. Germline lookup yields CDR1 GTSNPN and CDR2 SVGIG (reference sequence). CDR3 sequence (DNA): TGTGCCTGGACAGGGAAGAAAACTGTTTTT. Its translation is CAWTGKKTVF.

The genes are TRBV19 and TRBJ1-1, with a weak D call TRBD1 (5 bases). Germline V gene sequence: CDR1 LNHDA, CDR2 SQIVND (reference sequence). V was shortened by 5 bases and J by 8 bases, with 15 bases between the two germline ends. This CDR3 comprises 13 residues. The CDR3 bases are TGTGCCAGTAGTCCACCAGGGTACAAAGAAGCTTTCTTT. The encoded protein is CASSPPGYKEAFF.

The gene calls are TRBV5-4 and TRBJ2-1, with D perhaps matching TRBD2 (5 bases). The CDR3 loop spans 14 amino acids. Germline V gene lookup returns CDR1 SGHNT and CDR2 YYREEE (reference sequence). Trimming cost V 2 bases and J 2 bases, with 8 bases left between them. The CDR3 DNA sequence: TGTGCCAGCAGCTTCGGAGGACCCTACAATGAGCAGTTCTTC. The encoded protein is CASSFGGPYNEQFF.

The CDR3 loop is CATKGSGGTWNNEQFF. CDR3 bases: TGTGCCACGAAGGGCAGCGGGGGGACCTGGAACAATGAGCAGTTCTTC. This chain uses TRBV10-3 with TRBJ2-1, with 9 bases fitting TRBD2. The junction had 15 bases not matched to a gene; V was cut back by 10 bases and J by 5 bases. The CDR3 contains 16 residues. Germline V gene data show CDR1 as ENHRY and CDR2 as SYGVKD.

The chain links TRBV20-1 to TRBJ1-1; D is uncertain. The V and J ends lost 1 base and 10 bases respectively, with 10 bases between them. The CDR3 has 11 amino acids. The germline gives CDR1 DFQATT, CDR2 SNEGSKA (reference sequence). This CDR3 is CSARVEGVAFF. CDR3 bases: TGCAGTGCTAGAGTGGAGGGTGTAGCTTTCTTT.

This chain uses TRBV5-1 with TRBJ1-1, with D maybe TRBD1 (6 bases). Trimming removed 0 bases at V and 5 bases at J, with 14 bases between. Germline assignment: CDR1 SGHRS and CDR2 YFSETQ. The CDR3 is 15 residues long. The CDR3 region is CASSLGEGGGTEAFF. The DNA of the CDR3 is TGCGCCAGCAGCTTGGGGGAAGGGGGAGGGACTGAAGCTTTCTTT.

As DNA, the CDR3 is TGTGCCAGTAGCGCGACAGGACGCAATCAGCCCCAGCATTTT. Its protein is CASSATGRNQPQHF. V usage is TRBV19 and J usage is TRBJ1-5, with D possibly being TRBD1 (6 bases). Germline CDR1 and CDR2: LNHDA and SQIVND (reference sequence). V was trimmed by 6 bases and J by 2 bases, leaving 11 bases between them. This CDR3 comprises 14 residues. The variable domain in full, completed from reference TRBV19 and TRBJ1-5, reads DGGITQSPKYLFRKEGQNVTLSCEQNLNHDAMYWYRQDPGQGLRLIYYSQIVNDFQKGDIAEGYSVSREKKESFPLTVTSAQKNPTAFYLCASSATGRNQPQHFGDGTRLSIL.